This entry lists 8 T cell receptor beta chains sequenced from one sample in a study of OX40 agonist ivuxolimab in advanced cancers. Generated by immunoSEQ multiplex PCR, the TCRdb table keeps only in-frame clones and is missing some. The sample consists of about 130,000 clones, over 75% of them appearing once. The input for sequencing was CD4+ or CD8+ T cells sorted from blood, taken in a trial of the OX40 agonist ivuxolimab. The origin of the receptors is an adult with an advanced solid tumor such as melanoma, head and neck, liver or kidney cancer.

The J gene is TRBJ2-7, the V gene TRBV5-1, with D uncertain. Trimming left V 0 bases short and J 2 bases short, with 12 bases between. Germline values: CDR1 SGHRS, CDR2 YFSETQ. The CDR3 has 15 residues. The CDR3 protein is CASSLGLGETYEQYF. The CDR3 coding sequence is TGCGCCAGCAGCTTGGGATTGGGCGAGACCTACGAGCAGTACTTC.

V usage is TRBV19 and J usage is TRBJ2-1; 9 positions match TRBD1. V lost 4 bases and J lost 4; bases outside the gene matches: 8. CDR3 size: 16 residues. Germline V lookup: CDR1 LNHDA, CDR2 SQIVND (reference sequence). CDR3 loop: CASSTRTGERYNEQFF. In DNA form, the CDR3 reads TGTGCCAGTAGTACCCGGACAGGGGAACGGTACAATGAGCAGTTCTTC. The whole variable domain, filled in from reference TRBV19 and TRBJ2-1, reads DGGITQSPKYLFRKEGQNVTLSCEQNLNHDAMYWYRQDPGQGLRLIYYSQIVNDFQKGDIAEGYSVSREKKESFPLTVTSAQKNPTAFYLCASSTRTGERYNEQFFGPGTRLTVL.

The chain links TRBV7-9 to TRBJ1-1; D is undetermined. CDR1 SEHNR and CDR2 FQNEAQ come from the germline V gene (reference sequence). This CDR3 has 11 amino acids. V was pared by 6 bases and J by 7 bases, with 9 bases between. Here the CDR3 reads CASSNSGEAFF. CDR3 sequence (DNA): TGTGCCAGCAGTAACTCCGGTGAAGCTTTCTTT.

The chain employs TRBV15 and TRBJ1-1, with D tentatively TRBD1 (5 bases). The V gene lost 4 bases and the J gene lost 0 bases, with 9 bases spanning the gap. CDR1 and CDR2 from the germline V gene are LNHNV and YYDKDF (reference sequence). The CDR3 totals 14 residues. For the CDR3, the DNA is TGTGCCACCAGCACAGGGTACGTGAACACTGAAGCTTTCTTT. It yields the protein CATSTGYVNTEAFF.

V gene TRBV19 combines with J gene TRBJ1-1; 7 nucleotides line up with TRBD1. The CDR3 consists of 16 residues. V was clipped by 6 bases and J by 1 base; unmatched bases: 11. CDR1 is LNHDA and CDR2 is SQIVND in the germline V gene (reference sequence). The CDR3 sequence: CASSLPPGQQNTEAFF. The CDR3 nucleotides read TGTGCCAGTAGCTTACCGCCGGGACAGCAGAACACTGAAGCTTTCTTT.

The V and J genes are TRBV6-5 and TRBJ1-3, with no clear D. The V end lost 7 bases, the J end lost 0 bases, and 7 bases lay between the germline ends. CDR1 is MNHEY, CDR2 SVGAGI, per germline. CDR3 length equals 13 residues. In nucleotides, the CDR3 is TGTGCCAGCAAAACACGCTCTGGAAACACCATATATTTT. Protein: CASKTRSGNTIYF.

CDR3 in amino acids: CASSAAPSGDYNEQFF. Here the CDR3 DNA reads TGTGCCAGCAGCGCGGCCCCTAGCGGGGATTACAATGAGCAGTTCTTC. The rearrangement uses TRBV5-4 and TRBJ2-1, with TRBD2 matching 9 bases. Per the germline V gene, CDR1 is SGHNT and CDR2 is YYREEE (reference sequence). J lost 4 bases, V lost 4 bases, and 9 bases had no gene match. This CDR3 has 16 residues.

The CDR3 loop is CASSYFSAGFLAPLHF. DNA for the CDR3: TGTGCCAGCAGTTATTTCAGCGCCGGATTTTTGGCACCCCTCCACTTT. V gene TRBV27 combines with J gene TRBJ1-6; no clear D gene. The CDR3 is made up of 16 amino acids. V was trimmed by 4 bases and J by 11 bases, leaving 21 bases between them. In germline, CDR1 is MNHEY, CDR2 SMNVEV (reference sequence).